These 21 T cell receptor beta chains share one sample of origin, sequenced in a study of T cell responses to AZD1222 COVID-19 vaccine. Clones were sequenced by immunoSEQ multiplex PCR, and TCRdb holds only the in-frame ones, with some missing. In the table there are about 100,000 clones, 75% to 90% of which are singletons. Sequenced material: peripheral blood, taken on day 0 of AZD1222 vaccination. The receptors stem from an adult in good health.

CDR3 DNA sequence: TGTGCCAGCAGAGGGTCGGGGGAGACCCAGTACTTC. Protein sequence: CASRGSGETQYF. The chain recombines TRBV6-5 with TRBJ2-5; possibly TRBD2 for D (5 bases). Germline CDR1 is MNHEY and CDR2 is SVGAGI. CDR3 length: 12 residues. The V and J ends lost 6 bases and 5 bases respectively, with 10 bases between them.

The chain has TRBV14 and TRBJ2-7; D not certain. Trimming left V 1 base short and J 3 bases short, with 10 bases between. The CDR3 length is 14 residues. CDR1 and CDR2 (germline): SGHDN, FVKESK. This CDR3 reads CASSQALPSYEQYF. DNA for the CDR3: TGTGCCAGCAGCCAAGCTCTACCGAGCTACGAGCAGTACTTC. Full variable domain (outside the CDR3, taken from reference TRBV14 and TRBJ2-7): EAGVTQFPSHSVIEKGQTVTLRCDPISGHDNLYWYRRVMGKEIKFLLHFVKESKQDESGMPNNRFLAERTGGTYSTLKVQPAELEDSGVYFCASSQALPSYEQYFGPGTRLTVT.

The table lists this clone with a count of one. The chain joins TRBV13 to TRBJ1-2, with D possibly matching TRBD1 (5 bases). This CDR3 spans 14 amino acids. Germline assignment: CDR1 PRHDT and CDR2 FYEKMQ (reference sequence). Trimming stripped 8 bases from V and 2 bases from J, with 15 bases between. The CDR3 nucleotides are TGTGCCAGCTCGAGGGACGGCGGGAACTATGGCTACACCTTC. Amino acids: CASSRDGGNYGYTF.

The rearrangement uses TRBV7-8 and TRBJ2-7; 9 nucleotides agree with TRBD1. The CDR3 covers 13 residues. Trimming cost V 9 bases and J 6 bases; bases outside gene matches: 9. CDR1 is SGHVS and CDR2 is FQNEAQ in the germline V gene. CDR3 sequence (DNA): TGTGCCAGTACCCGGGACAGGGACGGCGAGCAGTACTTC. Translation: CASTRDRDGEQYF.

Written as DNA, the CDR3 is TGTGCCATCAGTGAGAATGCGGGACAGCCCCAGCATTTT. Translation gives CAISENAGQPQHF. The chain employs TRBV10-3 and TRBJ1-5; no firm D call. CDR1 and CDR2 (germline): ENHRY, SYGVKD. The CDR3 length is 13 residues. Trimming stripped 2 bases from V and 7 bases from J, with 9 bases between.

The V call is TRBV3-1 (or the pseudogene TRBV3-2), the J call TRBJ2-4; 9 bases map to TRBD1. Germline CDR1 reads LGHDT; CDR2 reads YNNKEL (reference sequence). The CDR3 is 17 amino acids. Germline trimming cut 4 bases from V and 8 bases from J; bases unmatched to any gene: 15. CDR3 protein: CASSPRGTGKRGDIQYF. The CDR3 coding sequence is TGTGCCAGCAGCCCCCGGGGGACAGGGAAAAGGGGTGACATTCAGTACTTC.

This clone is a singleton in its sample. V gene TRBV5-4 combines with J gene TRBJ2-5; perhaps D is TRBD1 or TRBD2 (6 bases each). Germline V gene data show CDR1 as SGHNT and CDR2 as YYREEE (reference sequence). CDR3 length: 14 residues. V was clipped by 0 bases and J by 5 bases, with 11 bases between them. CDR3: CASSLGGAWETQYF. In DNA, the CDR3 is TGTGCCAGCAGCTTGGGGGGGGCGTGGGAGACCCAGTACTTC.

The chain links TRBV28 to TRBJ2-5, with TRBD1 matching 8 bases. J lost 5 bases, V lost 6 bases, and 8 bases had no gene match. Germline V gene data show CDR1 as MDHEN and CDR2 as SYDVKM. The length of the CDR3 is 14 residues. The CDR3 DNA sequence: TGTGCCAGCAGCCAAACGGGGACAGGCGAGACCCAGTACTTC. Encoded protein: CASSQTGTGETQYF.

The CDR3 sequence is CASSPNHREKLFF. CDR3 coding DNA: TGTGCCAGCAGCCCCAATCATAGGGAAAAACTGTTTTTT. This sequence joins TRBV28 and TRBJ1-4; no reliable D call. The germline V gene has CDR1 MDHEN and CDR2 SYDVKM. The CDR3 is 13 residues long. Trimming took off 6 bases at V and 8 bases at J, with 13 bases between the two ends.

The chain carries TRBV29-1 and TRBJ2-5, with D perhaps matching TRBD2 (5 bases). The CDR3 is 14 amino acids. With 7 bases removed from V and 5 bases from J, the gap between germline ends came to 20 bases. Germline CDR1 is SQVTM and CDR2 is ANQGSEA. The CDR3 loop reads CSAGDLAPRETQYF. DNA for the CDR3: TGCAGCGCCGGGGATTTGGCGCCGCGGGAGACCCAGTACTTC.

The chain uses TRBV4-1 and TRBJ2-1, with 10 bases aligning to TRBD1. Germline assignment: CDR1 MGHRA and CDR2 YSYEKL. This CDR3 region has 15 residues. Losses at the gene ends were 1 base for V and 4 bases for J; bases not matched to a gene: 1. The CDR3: CASSQGQGAYNEQFF. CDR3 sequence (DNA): TGCGCCAGCAGCCAAGGACAGGGGGCTTACAATGAGCAGTTCTTC.

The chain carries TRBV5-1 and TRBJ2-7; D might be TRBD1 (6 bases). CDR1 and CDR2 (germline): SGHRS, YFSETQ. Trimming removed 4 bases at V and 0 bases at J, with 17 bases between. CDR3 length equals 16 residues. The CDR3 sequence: CASSTSGDLISYEQYF. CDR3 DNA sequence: TGCGCCAGCAGCACTTCAGGGGACCTTATCTCCTACGAGCAGTACTTC.

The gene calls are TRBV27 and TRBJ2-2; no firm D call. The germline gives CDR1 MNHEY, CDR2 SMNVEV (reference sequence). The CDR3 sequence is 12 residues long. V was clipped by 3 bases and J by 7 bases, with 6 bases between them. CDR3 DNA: TGTGCCAGCAGTTTTATGGGCGGGGAGCTGTTTTTT. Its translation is CASSFMGGELFF.

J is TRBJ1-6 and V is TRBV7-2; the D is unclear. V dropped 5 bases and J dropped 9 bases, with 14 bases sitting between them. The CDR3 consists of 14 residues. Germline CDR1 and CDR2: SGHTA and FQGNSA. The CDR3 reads CASSPDYGSSPLHF. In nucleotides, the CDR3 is TGTGCCAGCAGCCCGGACTACGGTAGTTCACCCCTCCACTTT.

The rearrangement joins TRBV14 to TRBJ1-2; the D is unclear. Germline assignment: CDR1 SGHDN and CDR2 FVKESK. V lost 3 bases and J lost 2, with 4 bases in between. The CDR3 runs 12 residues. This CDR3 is CASSQANYGYTF. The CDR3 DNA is TGTGCCAGCAGCCAGGCAAACTATGGCTACACCTTC.

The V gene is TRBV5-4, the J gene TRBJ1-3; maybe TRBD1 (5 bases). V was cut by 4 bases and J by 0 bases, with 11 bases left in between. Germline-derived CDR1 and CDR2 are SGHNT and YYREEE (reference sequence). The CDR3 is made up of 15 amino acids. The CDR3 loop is CASSLDRSSGNTIYF. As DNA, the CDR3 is TGTGCCAGCAGCCTAGACAGAAGCTCTGGAAACACCATATATTTT.

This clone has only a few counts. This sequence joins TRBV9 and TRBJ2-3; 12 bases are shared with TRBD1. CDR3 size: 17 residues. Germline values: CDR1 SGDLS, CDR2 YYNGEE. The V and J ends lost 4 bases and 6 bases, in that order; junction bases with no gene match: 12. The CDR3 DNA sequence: TGTGCCAGCAGCCCGAAACCCCGGGACAGGGGGCGCGATACGCAGTATTTT. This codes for CASSPKPRDRGRDTQYF.

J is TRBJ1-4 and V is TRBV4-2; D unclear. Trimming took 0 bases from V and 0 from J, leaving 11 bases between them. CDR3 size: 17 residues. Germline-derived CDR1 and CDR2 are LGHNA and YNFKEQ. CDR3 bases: TGTGCCAGCAGCCAAGAAACACTGACTTCAACTAATGAAAAACTGTTTTTT. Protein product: CASSQETLTSTNEKLFF.

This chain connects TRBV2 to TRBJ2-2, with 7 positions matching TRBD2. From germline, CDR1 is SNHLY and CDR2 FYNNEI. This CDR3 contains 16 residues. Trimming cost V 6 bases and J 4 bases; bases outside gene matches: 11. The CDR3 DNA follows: TGTGCCAGCAGCATCATTCGCGGCGGGGGCACCGGGGAGCTGTTTTTT. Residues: CASSIIRGGGTGELFF.

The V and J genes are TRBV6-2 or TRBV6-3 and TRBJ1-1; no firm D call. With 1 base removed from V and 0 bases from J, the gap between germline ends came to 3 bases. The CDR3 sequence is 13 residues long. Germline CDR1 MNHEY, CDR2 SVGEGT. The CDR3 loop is CASSYFLNTEAFF. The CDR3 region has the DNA TGTGCCAGCAGTTACTTCTTGAACACTGAAGCTTTCTTT.

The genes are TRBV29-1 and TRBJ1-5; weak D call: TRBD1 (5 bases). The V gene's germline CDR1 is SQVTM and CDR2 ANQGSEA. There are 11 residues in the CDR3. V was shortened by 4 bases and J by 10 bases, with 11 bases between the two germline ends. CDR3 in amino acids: CSVGQGSPQHF. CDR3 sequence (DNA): TGCAGCGTTGGGCAGGGATCTCCCCAGCATTTT.